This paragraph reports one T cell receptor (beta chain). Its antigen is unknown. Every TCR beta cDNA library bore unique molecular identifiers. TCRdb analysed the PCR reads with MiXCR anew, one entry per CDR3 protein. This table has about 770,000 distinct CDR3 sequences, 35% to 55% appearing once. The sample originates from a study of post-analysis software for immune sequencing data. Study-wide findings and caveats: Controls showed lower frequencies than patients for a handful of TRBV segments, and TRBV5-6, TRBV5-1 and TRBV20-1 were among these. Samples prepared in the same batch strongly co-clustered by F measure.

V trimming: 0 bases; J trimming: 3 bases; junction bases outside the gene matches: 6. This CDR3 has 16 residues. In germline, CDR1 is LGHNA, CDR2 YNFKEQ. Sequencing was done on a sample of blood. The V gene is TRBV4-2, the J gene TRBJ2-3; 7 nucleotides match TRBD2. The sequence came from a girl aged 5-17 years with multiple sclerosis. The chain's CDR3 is CASSQETGGKTDTQYF. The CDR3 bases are TGTGCCAGCAGCCAAGAAACGGGGGGAAAGACAGATACGCAGTATTTT.